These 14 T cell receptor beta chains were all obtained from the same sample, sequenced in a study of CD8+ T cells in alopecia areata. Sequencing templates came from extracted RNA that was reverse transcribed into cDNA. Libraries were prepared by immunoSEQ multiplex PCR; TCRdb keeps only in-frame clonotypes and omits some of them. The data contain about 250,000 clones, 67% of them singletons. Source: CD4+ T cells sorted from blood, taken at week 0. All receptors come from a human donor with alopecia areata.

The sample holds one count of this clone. In DNA, the CDR3 is TGTGCCAGCAGGTTTAGCGGGGGGGCCAGGAATGAGCAGTTCTTC. Its translation is CASRFSGGARNEQFF. This chain connects TRBV6-5 to TRBJ2-1, with 11 positions matching TRBD2. CDR1 is MNHEY, CDR2 SVGAGI, per germline. Losses at the gene ends were 6 bases for V and 7 bases for J; bases not matched to a gene: 8. CDR3 size: 15 residues.

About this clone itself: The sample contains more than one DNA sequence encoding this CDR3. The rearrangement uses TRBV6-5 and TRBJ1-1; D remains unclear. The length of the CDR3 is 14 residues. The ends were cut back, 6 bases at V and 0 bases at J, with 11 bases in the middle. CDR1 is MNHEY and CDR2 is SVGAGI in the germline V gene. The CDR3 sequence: CASRRGQMNTEAFF. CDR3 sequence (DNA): TGTGCCAGCAGAAGAGGCCAGATGAACACTGAAGCTTTCTTT.

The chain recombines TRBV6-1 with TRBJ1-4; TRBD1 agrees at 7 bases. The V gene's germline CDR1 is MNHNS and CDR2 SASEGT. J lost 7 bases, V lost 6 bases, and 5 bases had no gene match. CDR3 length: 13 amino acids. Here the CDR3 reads CASRTGLGEKLFF. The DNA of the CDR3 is TGTGCCAGCAGGACAGGGTTGGGTGAAAAACTGTTTTTT.

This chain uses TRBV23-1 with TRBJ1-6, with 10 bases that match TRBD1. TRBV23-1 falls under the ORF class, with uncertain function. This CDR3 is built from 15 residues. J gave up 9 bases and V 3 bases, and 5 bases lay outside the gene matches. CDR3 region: CASSQGQGWGSPLHF. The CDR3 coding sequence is TGCGCCAGCAGTCAGGGACAGGGGTGGGGTTCACCCCTCCACTTT.

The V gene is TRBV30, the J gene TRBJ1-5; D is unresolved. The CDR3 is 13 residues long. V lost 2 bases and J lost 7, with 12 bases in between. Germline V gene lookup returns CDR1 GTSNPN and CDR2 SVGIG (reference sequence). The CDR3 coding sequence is TGTGCCTGGAGTACCCGGGCCACCCAGCCCCAGCATTTT. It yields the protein CAWSTRATQPQHF.

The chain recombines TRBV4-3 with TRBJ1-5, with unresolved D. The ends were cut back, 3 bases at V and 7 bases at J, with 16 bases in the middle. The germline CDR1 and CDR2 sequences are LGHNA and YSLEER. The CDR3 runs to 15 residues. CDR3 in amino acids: CASSHAPPEGQPQHF. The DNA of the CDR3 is TGCGCCAGCAGCCATGCTCCCCCAGAAGGACAGCCCCAGCATTTT.

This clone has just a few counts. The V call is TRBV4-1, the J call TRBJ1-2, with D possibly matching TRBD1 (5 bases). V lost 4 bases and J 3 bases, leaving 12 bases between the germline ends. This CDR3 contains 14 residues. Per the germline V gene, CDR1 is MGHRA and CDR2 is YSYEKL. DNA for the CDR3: TGCGCCAGCAGCCCAGGGACGTTCGACTATGGCTACACCTTC. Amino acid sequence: CASSPGTFDYGYTF.

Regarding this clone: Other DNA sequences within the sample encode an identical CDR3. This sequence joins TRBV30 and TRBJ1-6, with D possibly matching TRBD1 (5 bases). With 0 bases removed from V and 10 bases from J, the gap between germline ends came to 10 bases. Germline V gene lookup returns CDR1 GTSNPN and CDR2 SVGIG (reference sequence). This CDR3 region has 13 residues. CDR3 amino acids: CAWSVSRDSPLHF. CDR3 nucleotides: TGTGCCTGGAGTGTATCCAGGGACTCACCCCTCCACTTT.

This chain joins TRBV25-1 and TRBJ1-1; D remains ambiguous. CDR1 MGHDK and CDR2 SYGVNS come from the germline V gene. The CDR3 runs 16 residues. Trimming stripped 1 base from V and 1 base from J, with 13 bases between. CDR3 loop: CASSELGGRRNTEAFF. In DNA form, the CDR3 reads TGTGCCAGCAGTGAATTAGGTGGGCGGAGGAACACTGAAGCTTTCTTT.

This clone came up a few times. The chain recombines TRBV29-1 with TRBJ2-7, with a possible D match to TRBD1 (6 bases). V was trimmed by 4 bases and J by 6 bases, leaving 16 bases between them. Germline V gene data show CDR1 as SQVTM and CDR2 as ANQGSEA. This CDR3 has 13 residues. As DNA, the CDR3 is TGCAGCGTTGCGGTGGGGGCCAAGGGCGAGCAGTACTTC. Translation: CSVAVGAKGEQYF.

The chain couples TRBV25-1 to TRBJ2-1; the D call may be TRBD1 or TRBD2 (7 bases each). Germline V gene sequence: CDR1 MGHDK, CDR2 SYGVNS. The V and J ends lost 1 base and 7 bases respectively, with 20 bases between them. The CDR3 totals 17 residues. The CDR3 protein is CASSEFGEGARDNEQFF. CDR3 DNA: TGTGCCAGCAGTGAATTTGGGGAGGGGGCGAGAGATAATGAGCAGTTCTTC.

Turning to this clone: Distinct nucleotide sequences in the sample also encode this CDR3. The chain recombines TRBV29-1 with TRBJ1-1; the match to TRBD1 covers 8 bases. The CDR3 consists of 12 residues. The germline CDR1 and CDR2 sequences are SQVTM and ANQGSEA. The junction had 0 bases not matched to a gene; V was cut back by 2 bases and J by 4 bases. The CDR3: CSVETGGTEAFF. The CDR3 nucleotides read TGCAGCGTTGAAACAGGGGGCACTGAAGCTTTCTTT.

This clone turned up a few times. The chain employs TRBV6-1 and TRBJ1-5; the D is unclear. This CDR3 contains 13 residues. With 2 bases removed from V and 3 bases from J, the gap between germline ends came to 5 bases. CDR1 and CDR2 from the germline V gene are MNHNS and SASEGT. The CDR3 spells CASSESYNQPQHF. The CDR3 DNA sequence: TGTGCCAGCAGTGAAAGCTACAATCAGCCCCAGCATTTT.

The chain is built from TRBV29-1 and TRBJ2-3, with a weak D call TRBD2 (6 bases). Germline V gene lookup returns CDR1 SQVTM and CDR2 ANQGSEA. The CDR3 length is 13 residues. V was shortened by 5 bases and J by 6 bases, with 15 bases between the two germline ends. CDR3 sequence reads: CSVLDPGRDTQYF. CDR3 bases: TGCAGCGTTCTCGATCCGGGGAGGGATACGCAGTATTTT.